The present TCR beta chain was sequenced within a study of blood T cell repertoires in COVID-19. Across the study: Spain, Italy and the United States supplied samples that represented acute and convalescent COVID-19.

The method was immunoSEQ multiplex PCR; TCRdb's version includes in-frame clones alone and lacks a portion of them. The sample consists of approximately 220,000 clones, about four fifths of them appearing once. The V segment lost 5 bases and the J segment 8 bases; nucleotides outside the gene matches: 8. Germline CDR1 SGHTA, CDR2 FQGTGA. The length of the CDR3 is 16 residues. The clonotype was recovered from a woman aged 25 to 45 who had recovered from COVID-19. The rearrangement joins TRBV7-3 to TRBJ2-1; TRBD2 matches at 14 bases. The specimen was peripheral blood. The CDR3 spells CASSPPGLAGEDEQFF. Here the CDR3 DNA reads TGTGCCAGCAGCCCGCCGGGACTAGCGGGAGAGGATGAGCAGTTCTTC.